This T cell receptor beta chain was retrieved from a study of PD-1 blockade in classical Hodgkin lymphoma. For the study at large: Patients got intravenous nivolumab 3 mg/kg every 2 weeks. General study findings and limits: Complete responders matched newly diagnosed patients in baseline diversity. Repertoire differences lack defined causes, possibly disease activity or prior therapy. As was reported, newly diagnosed patients showed lower baseline TCR diversity than healthy donors did.

About this clone: The antigen remains unidentified.

Profiling relied on immunoSEQ multiplex PCR, and the TCRdb table lists in-frame clones only, not all of them. The sample shows about 100,000 clones, 75% to 90% of them seen only once. The CDR3 sequence is 15 residues long. The ends were cut back, 4 bases at V and 1 base at J, with 13 bases in the middle. Germline CDR1 SGHNT, CDR2 YYREEE (reference sequence). No patient escaped relapse after autologous stem cell transplantation, and brentuximab vedotin exposure varied. This chain uses TRBV5-4 with TRBJ2-3, with no clear D. The sample consisted of peripheral blood mononuclear cells (PBMCs), taken before the second cycle of nivolumab. The receptor comes from a human donor with classical Hodgkin lymphoma. In DNA, the CDR3 is TGTGCCAGCAGCGGAACAAGGATGGGCACAGATACGCAGTATTTT. Protein product: CASSGTRMGTDTQYF.